The 5 T cell receptor beta chains listed next were all sequenced from one sample in a study of radiation and T cells in renal cell carcinoma. Time point of the sample: blood 2 weeks post-SBRT. The treatment was: 15 Gy SBRT to primary tumor, nephrectomy 4 weeks later. Profiled with immunoSEQ multiplex PCR; TCRdb holds only in-frame clones, not every one. The sample has about 150,000 clones; approximately 90% are singletons. The source was blood, collected from a patient whose treatment included radiotherapy and nephrectomy. The receptors here all came from a woman aged 50 to 60 with renal cell carcinoma.

The CDR3 DNA reads TGTGCCAGCTCACCCCGGGAGCTCACTGAAGCTTTCTTT. Translated: CASSPRELTEAFF. The chain combines TRBV18 with TRBJ1-1, with unresolved D. This CDR3 region has 13 residues. The V end lost 3 bases, the J end lost 4 bases, and 9 bases lay between the germline ends. The germline gives CDR1 KGHSH, CDR2 LQKENI. Full variable domain (outside the CDR3, taken from reference TRBV18 and TRBJ1-1): NAGVMQNPRHLVRRRGQEARLRCSPMKGHSHVYWYRQLPEEGLKFMVYLQKENIIDESGMPKERFSAEFPKEGPSILRIQQVVRGDSAAYFCASSPRELTEAFFGQGTRLTVV.

The gene calls are TRBV14 and TRBJ1-2, with 8 bases lining up with TRBD1. V dropped 1 base and J dropped 7; count of bases not matched to a gene: 8. Germline CDR1 SGHDN, CDR2 FVKESK. This CDR3 spans 15 amino acids. The chain's CDR3 is CASSQVPDRVAGYTF. CDR3 coding DNA: TGTGCCAGCAGCCAAGTTCCGGACAGGGTCGCTGGCTACACCTTC.

The chain combines TRBV11-2 with TRBJ1-2; D is unclear. Between the trimmed V and J ends, which lost 2 bases and 4 bases, there was a span of 14 bases. Germline V lookup: CDR1 SGHAT, CDR2 FQNNGV. CDR3 length: 15 residues. CDR3 nucleotide sequence: TGTGCCAGCAGCTTACGTTCGGGTTCGGGCTATGGCTACACCTTC. It encodes CASSLRSGSGYGYTF.

The V and J genes are TRBV5-4 and TRBJ1-5; D ambiguous. Between the trimmed V and J ends, which lost 5 bases and 3 bases, there was a span of 6 bases. In germline, CDR1 is SGHNT, CDR2 YYREEE (reference sequence). The CDR3 is 12 amino acids. CDR3 amino acids: CASSYPNQPQHF. The CDR3 region has the DNA TGTGCCAGCAGTTACCCCAATCAGCCCCAGCATTTT.

V usage is TRBV7-2 and J usage is TRBJ1-2; D not resolved. The CDR3 has 15 amino acids. V was shortened by 2 bases and J by 5 bases, with 15 bases between the two germline ends. Germline lookup yields CDR1 SGHTA and CDR2 FQGNSA. This chain's CDR3 is CASSLPGRNSYGYTF. DNA of the CDR3: TGTGCCAGCAGCTTACCCGGGAGAAATAGTTATGGCTACACCTTC. Using reference TRBV7-2 and TRBJ1-2 for the parts outside the CDR3, the full variable domain is GAGVSQSPSNKVTEKGKDVELRCDPISGHTALYWYRQSLGQGLEFLIYFQGNSAPDKSGLPSDRFSAERTGGSVSTLTIQRTQQEDSAVYLCASSLPGRNSYGYTFGSGTRLTVV.